A selection of T cell receptor beta chains follows, all from one sample in a study of shared clonotypes between healthy human individuals. Measured with immunoSEQ multiplex PCR; TCRdb has only the in-frame clones, and not every one. Among about 470,000 clones listed, around 75% were seen once. The sample was PBMCs. The receptors stem from a woman between 35 and 50 years old in good health. Some clones in this sample may be carry-over from other donors' samples. Both conserved end residues are part of each CDR3. Each record gives: CDR3 DNA, CDR3 protein, clone size, J gene, V gene, D gene. A D gene is named only where the DNA matches it firmly. Clone size is shown for a subset of rows, as once, few, many or a class of expanded clone.

DNA: TGTGCCAGCAGTGAGACAGTAAGAGGGGTCTACGAGCAGTACTTC; CDR3: CASSETVRGVYEQYF; size: NA; J: TRBJ2-7; V: TRBV6-1; D: NA
DNA: TGTGCCAGCAGAGAGGGGACAGGGGCCTACGAGCAGTACTTC; CDR3: CASREGTGAYEQYF; size: few; J: TRBJ2-7; V: TRBV6-5; D: TRBD1
DNA: TGTGCCAGCAGCTTGGAGGCTAGCGGGCTCTACAATGAGCAGTTCTTC; CDR3: CASSLEASGLYNEQFF; size: NA; J: TRBJ2-1; V: TRBV5-4; D: TRBD2
DNA: TGCGCCAGCAGCCAAGCTGGGGGGGAGACCCAGTACTTC; CDR3: CASSQAGGETQYF; size: NA; J: TRBJ2-5; V: TRBV4-1; D: NA
DNA: TGCGCCAGCAGCTTGTCAGGCTTGGTCCGGGCCTACGAGCAGTACTTC; CDR3: CASSLSGLVRAYEQYF; size: NA; J: TRBJ2-7; V: TRBV5-1; D: NA
DNA: TGTGCCATCAGTGAGTCTTGGGGGGCCGGGCAGTTCTTC; CDR3: CAISESWGAGQFF; size: NA; J: TRBJ2-1; V: TRBV10-3; D: NA
DNA: TGTGCCAGCAGCTTAGGGCAGACCTACGAGCAGTACTTC; CDR3: CASSLGQTYEQYF; size: NA; J: TRBJ2-7; V: TRBV11-3; D: NA
DNA: TGCGCCAGCAGCGCCGATACAGGGGGCCGCGAGCAGTACTTC; CDR3: CASSADTGGREQYF; size: few; J: TRBJ2-7; V: TRBV5-1; D: TRBD1
DNA: TGTGCCAGCAGCGTATGGGGACTAGCGGGCCAACCCGCCTACAATGAGCAGTTCTTC; CDR3: CASSVWGLAGQPAYNEQFF; size: NA; J: TRBJ2-1; V: TRBV9; D: TRBD2
DNA: TGTGCCAGTAGAGCTAGCAGCACAAGCTCCTACAATGAGCAGTTCTTC; CDR3: CASRASSTSSYNEQFF; size: NA; J: TRBJ2-1; V: TRBV19; D: NA
DNA: TGTGCCAGCAGTTTAGGTACAGGGACCGGGGAGCTGTTTTTT; CDR3: CASSLGTGTGELFF; size: few; J: TRBJ2-2; V: TRBV28; D: NA
DNA: TGTGCCAGCAGCCCTCTACTCCTCTCCCGCGCTGAAGCTTTCTTT; CDR3: CASSPLLLSRAEAFF; size: NA; J: TRBJ1-1; V: TRBV7-8; D: NA
DNA: TGTGCCAGCAGCCCGCCGACTAGCGGGAGGGAGCGTGAGCAGTACTTC; CDR3: CASSPPTSGREREQYF; size: NA; J: TRBJ2-7; V: TRBV5-6; D: TRBD2
DNA: TGTGCCAGCAGCGTCTTGTGGGGGGCTGGAAACACCATATATTTT; CDR3: CASSVLWGAGNTIYF; size: NA; J: TRBJ1-3; V: TRBV9; D: NA
DNA: TGTGCCAGTAGTATCGGACAGAGCAATCAGCCCCAGCATTTT; CDR3: CASSIGQSNQPQHF; size: NA; J: TRBJ1-5; V: TRBV19; D: NA
DNA: TGCGCCAGCGGCCATTGGGGCGGACATTTTTTTGGCATGAACACTGAAGCTTTCTTT; CDR3: CASGHWGGHFFGMNTEAFF; size: few; J: TRBJ1-1; V: TRBV10-1; D: NA
DNA: TGTGCCAGCAGCGTCGGACTAGCGGGCGGTCGCACAGATACGCAGTATTTT; CDR3: CASSVGLAGGRTDTQYF; size: once; J: TRBJ2-3; V: TRBV5-4; D: TRBD2
DNA: TGTGCCAGTAGTGTAAGGACAGACTACGAGCAGTACTTC; CDR3: CASSVRTDYEQYF; size: NA; J: TRBJ2-7; V: TRBV19; D: NA
DNA: TGTGCCAGCAGTATCAACAGACGGACAGATTCATATGGCTACACCTTC; CDR3: CASSINRRTDSYGYTF; size: NA; J: TRBJ1-2; V: TRBV27; D: NA
DNA: TGTGCCAGCAGCGGAGGGGGTAAAACCTACGAGCAGTACTTC; CDR3: CASSGGGKTYEQYF; size: NA; J: TRBJ2-7; V: TRBV5-6; D: NA
DNA: TGTGCCAGCCGGTGGACCTCCTACAATGAGCAGTTCTTC; CDR3: CASRWTSYNEQFF; size: NA; J: TRBJ2-1; V: TRBV27; D: NA
DNA: TGTGCCAGCAGTCTGCTGGGTCCGGGCTACACCTTC; CDR3: CASSLLGPGYTF; size: NA; J: TRBJ1-2; V: TRBV6-1; D: NA
DNA: TGCGCCAGCAGCTTTAGCGGATTGAGCTACGAGCAGTACTTC; CDR3: CASSFSGLSYEQYF; size: NA; J: TRBJ2-7; V: TRBV5-1; D: NA
DNA: TGTGCCTGGAACAGGGGGCCGAACACTGAAGCTTTCTTT; CDR3: CAWNRGPNTEAFF; size: once; J: TRBJ1-1; V: TRBV30; D: TRBD1
DNA: TGTGCCAGCAGTGACAGCCTTGGCAATCAGCCCCAGCATTTT; CDR3: CASSDSLGNQPQHF; size: NA; J: TRBJ1-5; V: TRBV6-1; D: NA
DNA: TGTGCCAGCAGCCCTCGGACAGGGTCCTTGGCAGATACGCAGTATTTT; CDR3: CASSPRTGSLADTQYF; size: NA; J: TRBJ2-3; V: TRBV5-8; D: TRBD1
DNA: TGTGCCAGCTGCAGTAAGAAAAACATTCAGTACTTC; CDR3: CASCSKKNIQYF; size: NA; J: TRBJ2-4; V: TRBV7-2; D: NA
DNA: TGTGCCAGCAGTCCCGGACAGGGGAGGCAGCCCCAGCATTTT; CDR3: CASSPGQGRQPQHF; size: NA; J: TRBJ1-5; V: TRBV6-5; D: TRBD1
DNA: TGCGCCAGCAGCCCGGGAAGGGACGGTCCTAATGAAAAACTGTTTTTT; CDR3: CASSPGRDGPNEKLFF; size: few; J: TRBJ1-4; V: TRBV5-1; D: NA
DNA: TGTGCCAGCAGCTTAGTTATAGGACAGAACACTGAAGCTTTCTTT; CDR3: CASSLVIGQNTEAFF; size: NA; J: TRBJ1-1; V: TRBV7-2; D: NA
DNA: TGTGCCAGCAGTGATGAGCGGGACTACGAGCAGTACTTC; CDR3: CASSDERDYEQYF; size: NA; J: TRBJ2-7; V: TRBV2; D: TRBD2
DNA: TGTGCCAGCAGTGCCCCTTGGGGGGAGGGCCACTACAATGAGCAGTTCTTC; CDR3: CASSAPWGEGHYNEQFF; size: many; J: TRBJ2-1; V: TRBV6-4; D: TRBD2
DNA: TGTGCCAGCAGTCCAGGAAACGGCGCTGAAGCTTTCTTT; CDR3: CASSPGNGAEAFF; size: NA; J: TRBJ1-1; V: TRBV27; D: NA
DNA: TGCGCCAGCAGCTGGGACGGGGGCTCTGGTGGTGGCTACACCTTC; CDR3: CASSWDGGSGGGYTF; size: NA; J: TRBJ1-2; V: TRBV5-1; D: NA
DNA: TGTGCCAGCAGCGTTAGCGGGACGTACAATGAGCAGTTCTTC; CDR3: CASSVSGTYNEQFF; size: NA; J: TRBJ2-1; V: TRBV7-8; D: TRBD2
DNA: TGTGCCAGCAGAACCGGGACTAGCGGATACACCGGGGAGCTGTTTTTT; CDR3: CASRTGTSGYTGELFF; size: few; J: TRBJ2-2; V: TRBV28; D: TRBD2
DNA: TGTGCCAGCAGCAAAGCGCGGGGTGAGACTAGCGGGAGGCTAGTCTATGAGCAGTTCTTC; CDR3: CASSKARGETSGRLVYEQFF; size: NA; J: TRBJ2-1; V: TRBV21-1; D: NA
DNA: TGTGCCAGTAGTTCCCCCTTCTCTTCTAGGGCTAACTATGGCTACACCTTC; CDR3: CASSSPFSSRANYGYTF; size: once; J: TRBJ1-2; V: TRBV19; D: NA
DNA: TGTGCCAGCGGGACTAGCGGGAAGAGAGATACGCAGTATTTT; CDR3: CASGTSGKRDTQYF; size: NA; J: TRBJ2-3; V: TRBV6-6; D: TRBD2
DNA: TGTGCCACCAGCGGAACCCTTCGGGGGGAGCAGTTCTTC; CDR3: CATSGTLRGEQFF; size: NA; J: TRBJ2-1; V: TRBV15; D: NA
DNA: TGTGCCAGCAGCTGGACGGGGGTGGACTATGGCTACACCTTC; CDR3: CASSWTGVDYGYTF; size: NA; J: TRBJ1-2; V: TRBV7-9; D: NA
DNA: TGTGCCTCCACCTGGGGAAAGGGCACAGATACGCAGTATTTT; CDR3: CASTWGKGTDTQYF; size: NA; J: TRBJ2-3; V: TRBV30; D: NA
DNA: TGTGCCAGCAGTTACTCCTCCACAGGTGTTACCTACGAGCAGTACTTC; CDR3: CASSYSSTGVTYEQYF; size: few; J: TRBJ2-7; V: TRBV6-6; D: NA
DNA: TGTGCCAGCAGCTTAGTGACAGGAGCAACTAATGAAAAACTGTTTTTT; CDR3: CASSLVTGATNEKLFF; size: NA; J: TRBJ1-4; V: TRBV11-2; D: NA
DNA: TGTGCCAGCACCCGAACAGGGGGACCTAATGAAAAACTGTTTTTT; CDR3: CASTRTGGPNEKLFF; size: NA; J: TRBJ1-4; V: TRBV7-9; D: TRBD1
DNA: TGTGCCAGCTCACGGGGGACAGAGACTAGCACAGATACGCAGTATTTT; CDR3: CASSRGTETSTDTQYF; size: NA; J: TRBJ2-3; V: TRBV18; D: TRBD1
DNA: TGTGCCAGCAGTTCGCAGACAGGGGCGCAAGGCTACACCTTC; CDR3: CASSSQTGAQGYTF; size: NA; J: TRBJ1-2; V: TRBV28; D: TRBD1
DNA: TGTGCCAGCGCAGAGAGGGGCCGACTTAGGTATGAGCAGTTCTTC; CDR3: CASAERGRLRYEQFF; size: NA; J: TRBJ2-1; V: TRBV25-1; D: NA
DNA: TGCGCCAGCACCCCGGGTAGCGGGGGTGGGGATACGCAGTATTTT; CDR3: CASTPGSGGGDTQYF; size: few; J: TRBJ2-3; V: TRBV5-1; D: TRBD2
DNA: TGTGCCAGCAGTTACTCGTGGACTGTTCGGGAGACCCAGTACTTC; CDR3: CASSYSWTVRETQYF; size: NA; J: TRBJ2-5; V: TRBV6-5; D: NA
DNA: TGTGCCTGGAGGGCACTATCCAATGAGCAGTTCTTC; CDR3: CAWRALSNEQFF; size: NA; J: TRBJ2-1; V: TRBV30; D: NA
DNA: TGTGCCAGCGTGAGGGGATCTAGTGAAAAACTGTTTTTT; CDR3: CASVRGSSEKLFF; size: NA; J: TRBJ1-4; V: TRBV7-9; D: NA
DNA: TGTGCCAGCAGCGTAGGTGGGGACACCGGGGAGCTGTTTTTT; CDR3: CASSVGGDTGELFF; size: NA; J: TRBJ2-2; V: TRBV9; D: NA
DNA: TGCGCCAGCAGCCCCACCGGACAGGGCTACGAGCAGTACTTC; CDR3: CASSPTGQGYEQYF; size: NA; J: TRBJ2-7; V: TRBV5-1; D: TRBD1
DNA: TGTGCCAGCAGCAAACGGACCGAGGTGGGCTATGGCTACACCTTC; CDR3: CASSKRTEVGYGYTF; size: NA; J: TRBJ1-2; V: TRBV7-2; D: NA